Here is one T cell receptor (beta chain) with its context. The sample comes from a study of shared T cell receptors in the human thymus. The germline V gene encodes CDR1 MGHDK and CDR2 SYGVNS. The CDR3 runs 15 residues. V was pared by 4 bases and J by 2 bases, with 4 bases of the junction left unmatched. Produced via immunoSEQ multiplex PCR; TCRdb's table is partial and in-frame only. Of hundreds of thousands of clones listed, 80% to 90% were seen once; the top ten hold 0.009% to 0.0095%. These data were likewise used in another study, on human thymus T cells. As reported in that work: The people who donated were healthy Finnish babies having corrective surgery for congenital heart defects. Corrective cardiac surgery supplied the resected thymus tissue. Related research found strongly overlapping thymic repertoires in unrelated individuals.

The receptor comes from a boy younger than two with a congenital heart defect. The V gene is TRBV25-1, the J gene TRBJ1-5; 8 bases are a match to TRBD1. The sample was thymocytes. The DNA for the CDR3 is TGTGCCAGCAGTGGCAGGGGGCCGGGCAATCAGCCCCAGCATTTT. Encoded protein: CASSGRGPGNQPQHF.